The 4 T cell receptor beta chains listed next were all sequenced from one sample in a study of shared clonotypes between healthy human individuals (dated by TCRdb to 2018 to 2020). Library prep was done by the immunoSEQ multiplex PCR assay. The clones in this table, taken by TCRdb from immuneACCESS, are in-frame only. Not every clone is retained; where verified, under half of the shortfall comes from an unresolved V gene, and the cause of the rest is unknown. Present in this sample are about 2.4 million clones, 93% of which were seen just once. In total, the top ten clones hold around 0.4% of the sample. Sequenced input: naive CD4+ T cells from PBMCs. In light of the paper, this sample's cell subset or site label describes: CD45RA+ positively selected. These receptors were collected from a man between 18 and 29 years old in good health. Some clones in this sample may be carry-over from other donors' samples.

The chain combines TRBV12-5 with TRBJ2-1; D is uncertain. V lost 0 bases and J 7 bases, leaving 10 bases between the germline ends. This CDR3 is 14 amino acids long. Germline assignment: CDR1 LGHNT and CDR2 FRNRAP. CDR3 residues: CASGLVPPRNEQFF. The CDR3 DNA follows: TGTGCTAGTGGTTTGGTACCCCCCCGGAATGAGCAGTTCTTC.

With respect to this clone: Other DNA sequences from this sample encode an identical CDR3 as well. The chain links TRBV5-1 to TRBJ2-7, with TRBD2 identical over 7 bases. The germline V gene encodes CDR1 SGHRS and CDR2 YFSETQ. V lost 0 bases and J lost 4; bases outside the gene matches: 4. The CDR3 spans 14 residues. This CDR3 reads CASSLAGGLYEQYF. CDR3 sequence (DNA): TGCGCCAGCAGCTTGGCGGGAGGATTATACGAGCAGTACTTC.

This clone appeared once. The gene calls are TRBV27 and TRBJ1-1; D call uncertain. This CDR3 has 12 amino acids. CDR1 MNHEY and CDR2 SMNVEV come from the germline V gene (reference sequence). Trimming shortened V by 5 bases and J by 10 bases, and 14 bases separated the two germline ends. CDR3 in DNA: TGTGCCAGCAGTCCACCGGGTTCATCAGCTTTCTTT. Amino acids: CASSPPGSSAFF.

Here the CDR3 reads CASSIAQGFRSIQYF. The CDR3 region has the DNA TGTGCCAGTAGTATCGCTCAGGGGTTTCGAAGCATTCAGTACTTC. V gene TRBV19 combines with J gene TRBJ2-4, with TRBD1 as a possible D gene (6 bases). Germline V lookup: CDR1 LNHDA, CDR2 SQIVND (reference sequence). The CDR3 has 15 amino acids. The germline V and J ends were trimmed by 3 bases and 9 bases, with 18 bases remaining between them.